What follows describes a single T cell receptor (beta chain). Its antigen is still unknown. Sequenced by immunoSEQ multiplex PCR; TCRdb stores in-frame clones only, minus some. Of roughly 2.1 million clones listed, approximately 94% were seen once; the top ten hold around 1.7%. Cells designated naive CD8 were CD45RO-negative and were positively selected for CCR7, with terminally differentiated effector memory CD45RA+ cells excluded. These data belong to a study of shared clonotypes between healthy human individuals. Study conclusions and caveats: Between four donors, naive CD4 clonotypes were shared at a level of roughly 5.5%. Generally, estimated richness proved larger in naive subsets than it did in memory subsets.

The germline V gene has CDR1 SGHRS and CDR2 YFSETQ. V was trimmed by 1 base and J by 0 bases, leaving 17 bases between them. The CDR3 length is 17 residues. This receptor was identified in a man aged 18 to 29 in good health. Some clones in this sample may be carry-over from other donors' samples. This chain uses TRBV5-1 with TRBJ2-7; D gene uncertain. Specimen: naive CD8+ T cells from PBMCs. CDR3 in DNA: TGCGCCAGCAGCTTGTATTGGTTCCAGGAGAGCTCCTACGAGCAGTACTTC. Its protein is CASSLYWFQESSYEQYF.